This T cell receptor beta chain stems from a study of T-cell memory formation after mild COVID-19. General study points: Clones that contracted from day 15 to 85 had balanced CD4/CD8; later expanders were CD4+ biased.

Notes on this clonotype: Antigen: not known.

The CDR3 spans 12 residues. V lost 1 base and J 6 bases, leaving 7 bases between the germline ends. Germline V gene sequence: CDR1 SGDLS, CDR2 YYNGEE. Each CDR3 protein is one row after TCRdb ran MiXCR on the 5' RACE reads. The table shows 400,000 to 450,000 distinct CDR3 sequences, with roughly 17% occurring only once. The rearrangement joins TRBV9 to TRBJ2-5; D is ambiguous. The TCR comes from a man aged 18 to 29 who had mild COVID-19 (a few samples of this study predate the infection). Cell type and time point are not known. The material sequenced was PBMCs or a T cell subset sorted from them (not recorded which). The CDR3 is CASSVNEKTQYF. CDR3 DNA sequence: TGTGCCAGCAGCGTAAACGAAAAGACCCAGTACTTC.